The 18 T cell receptor beta chains given below trace back to one sample, sequenced in a study of T cell clonotyping in hematopoietic cell transplantation. TCRdb keeps only in-frame clones here, not all; method: immunoSEQ multiplex PCR. The sample shows 20,000 or so clones, under 85% of them seen only once. Sequenced sample: peripheral blood mononuclear cells. The source of these receptors is a man aged 55 to 70 in good health. Some clones in this sample may be carry-over from other donors' samples.

The CDR3 region is CASSLAAGIGQPQHF. The CDR3 DNA reads as TGTGCCAGCAGCTTAGCGGCGGGGATTGGACAGCCCCAGCATTTT. The chain uses TRBV7-2 and TRBJ1-5, with unresolved D. CDR1 is SGHTA, CDR2 FQGNSA, per germline. Trimming pared 0 bases from V and 7 bases from J, leaving 13 bases between. This CDR3 spans 15 amino acids.

This clone was recorded once. The rearrangement uses TRBV11-2 and TRBJ2-7; no clear D gene. This CDR3 is 13 amino acids long. The V and J ends lost 3 bases and 0 bases respectively, with 6 bases between them. CDR1 is SGHAT, CDR2 FQNNGV, per germline. CDR3: CASSFVNSYEQYF. In DNA form, the CDR3 reads TGTGCCAGCAGCTTCGTAAACTCCTACGAGCAGTACTTC.

V gene TRBV7-9 combines with J gene TRBJ1-2; possible D gene TRBD1, 5 bases. The CDR3 loop spans 14 amino acids. With 2 bases removed from V and 5 bases from J, the gap between germline ends came to 12 bases. CDR1 is SEHNR and CDR2 is FQNEAQ in the germline V gene (reference sequence). This CDR3 is CASSLLGTSYGYTF. CDR3 DNA: TGTGCCAGCAGCTTACTCGGGACTTCTTATGGCTACACCTTC.

This clone came up once. The chain recombines TRBV5-6 with TRBJ1-2; D uncertain. Germline V gene data show CDR1 as SGHDT and CDR2 as YYEEEE. V lost 0 bases and J lost 8, with 11 bases in between. The CDR3 contains 13 residues. The CDR3 loop reads CASSLGETTGYTF. CDR3 nucleotide sequence: TGTGCCAGCAGCTTGGGGGAGACAACGGGCTACACCTTC.

V is TRBV14 and J is TRBJ2-3; 12 positions match TRBD2. V trimming: 4 bases; J trimming: 6 bases; junction bases outside the gene matches: 14. There are 18 residues in the CDR3. Germline loops: CDR1 SGHDN, CDR2 FVKESK. CDR3 protein: CASSPTPKLAGGGDTQYF. The CDR3 DNA reads as TGTGCCAGCAGCCCGACGCCGAAACTAGCGGGGGGAGGTGATACGCAGTATTTT. Drawing the rest from reference TRBV14 and TRBJ2-3, the complete variable domain is EAGVTQFPSHSVIEKGQTVTLRCDPISGHDNLYWYRRVMGKEIKFLLHFVKESKQDESGMPNNRFLAERTGGTYSTLKVQPAELEDSGVYFCASSPTPKLAGGGDTQYFGPGTRLTVL.

In this sample, this clone turned up a few times. The chain uses TRBV7-9 and TRBJ2-7, with 9 bases fitting TRBD1. Germline V gene data show CDR1 as SEHNR and CDR2 as FQNEAQ (reference sequence). Trimming removed 5 bases from V and 7 bases from J; junction bases left unmatched: 6. The CDR3 runs 13 residues. The CDR3 nucleotides read TGTGCCAGCAGCCGGGACAGGGTGAATGAGCAGTACTTC. Its translation is CASSRDRVNEQYF.

The V and J genes are TRBV19 and TRBJ2-3, with D possibly TRBD1 on 6 matching bases. The CDR3 is 14 residues long. Germline assignment: CDR1 LNHDA and CDR2 SQIVND (reference sequence). The V gene lost 5 bases and the J gene lost 4 bases, with 13 bases spanning the gap. The CDR3 nucleotides read TGTGCCAGTAGTTCAAACAGGGTTCCAGATACGCAGTATTTT. Translation gives CASSSNRVPDTQYF.

The chain joins TRBV6-4 to TRBJ1-2, with TRBD1 matching 11 bases. This CDR3 has 14 amino acids. CDR1 and CDR2 (germline): MRHNA, SNTAGT. Unmatched junction bases numbered 2, after V lost 0 bases and J lost 8 bases. CDR3 residues: CASSDSDRGRGYTF. The CDR3, as DNA: TGTGCCAGCAGTGACTCGGACAGGGGGCGCGGCTACACCTTC.

This sequence joins TRBV4-3 and TRBJ2-2; D gene unclear. V lost 4 bases and J 3 bases, leaving 9 bases between the germline ends. The CDR3 runs to 14 residues. Germline CDR1 reads LGHNA; CDR2 reads YSLEER. The CDR3 bases are TGCGCCAGCAGCCCCTGGCAGGACACCGGGGAGCTGTTTTTT. As protein: CASSPWQDTGELFF.

The gene calls are TRBV28 and TRBJ1-2; tentative D call: TRBD1 (5 bases). The ends were cut back, 8 bases at V and 0 bases at J, with 7 bases in the middle. This CDR3 has 12 amino acids. The germline CDR1 and CDR2 sequences are MDHEN and SYDVKM. The CDR3 spells CASGDSNYGYTF. CDR3 in DNA: TGTGCCAGCGGGGACTCTAACTATGGCTACACCTTC.

The gene calls are TRBV5-8 and TRBJ2-4; the D gene is possibly TRBD1 (6 bases). The length of the CDR3 is 16 residues. Germline V gene data show CDR1 as SGHTS and CDR2 as YDEGEE. Trimming cost V 2 bases and J 0 bases, with 12 bases left between them. The CDR3 nucleotides read TGTGCCAGCAGCTTAAGGGGGACGCTAGCCAAAAACATTCAGTACTTC. This gives the protein CASSLRGTLAKNIQYF.

The chain uses TRBV11-2 and TRBJ2-7; 7 positions match TRBD1. This CDR3 is built from 13 residues. Germline trimming cut 5 bases from V and 3 bases from J; bases unmatched to any gene: 4. CDR1 and CDR2 from the germline V gene are SGHAT and FQNNGV. The DNA for the CDR3 is TGTGCCAGCAGCCCCGGGACAGACTACGAGCAGTACTTC. Translation: CASSPGTDYEQYF.

The CDR3 DNA reads TGTGCCAGTGTGGACGGGGGGTGGGGTTATAGCAATCAGCCCCAGCATTTT. Encoded protein: CASVDGGWGYSNQPQHF. The chain is built from TRBV19 and TRBJ1-5, with D tentatively TRBD1 (5 bases). Germline lookup yields CDR1 LNHDA and CDR2 SQIVND (reference sequence). Trimming took 8 bases from V and 0 from J, leaving 20 bases between them. This CDR3 is 17 amino acids long.

The gene calls are TRBV5-1 and TRBJ1-1; TRBD1 might be the D (5 bases). V dropped 4 bases and J dropped 4 bases, with 14 bases sitting between them. Germline V CDR1 and CDR2: SGHRS, YFSETQ. The CDR3 covers 14 residues. CDR3 in amino acids: CASSPNYRFTEAFF. In DNA, the CDR3 is TGCGCCAGCAGCCCGAATTACAGGTTCACTGAAGCTTTCTTT.

The V call is TRBV9, the J call TRBJ2-1, with D hard to call. This CDR3 comprises 14 residues. Trimming left V 3 bases short and J 1 base short, with 8 bases between. Germline lookup yields CDR1 SGDLS and CDR2 YYNGEE. For the CDR3, the DNA is TGTGCCAGCAGCGCCGTCCCATCCTACAATGAGCAGTTCTTC. Amino acid sequence: CASSAVPSYNEQFF.

This clone occurred once. The V gene is TRBV4-1, the J gene TRBJ1-1, with D uncertain. CDR1 and CDR2 from the germline V gene are MGHRA and YSYEKL. This CDR3 has 14 amino acids. V lost 3 bases, J lost 5 bases, and 13 bases lay in between. CDR3 amino acids: CASSQETWTTEAFF. The DNA of the CDR3 is TGCGCCAGCAGCCAGGAGACATGGACTACTGAAGCTTTCTTT.

The chain combines TRBV29-1 with TRBJ1-1, with a possible D match to TRBD1 (5 bases). Deletions cut 4 bases from V and 4 bases from J, with 10 bases between. Per germline, CDR1 SQVTM and CDR2 ANQGSEA. CDR3 length: 12 residues. The CDR3: CSVGRGGTEAFF. The DNA for the CDR3 is TGCAGCGTTGGAAGGGGAGGCACTGAAGCTTTCTTT.

The gene calls are TRBV27 and TRBJ1-4; 8 nucleotides agree with TRBD1. The CDR3 runs 15 residues. Trimming took 6 bases from V and 4 from J; bases not matched to a gene: 7. CDR1 and CDR2 from the germline V gene are MNHEY and SMNVEV (reference sequence). The CDR3 reads CASSPQGEINEKLFF. Here the CDR3 DNA reads TGTGCCAGCAGCCCACAGGGGGAGATTAATGAAAAACTGTTTTTT.